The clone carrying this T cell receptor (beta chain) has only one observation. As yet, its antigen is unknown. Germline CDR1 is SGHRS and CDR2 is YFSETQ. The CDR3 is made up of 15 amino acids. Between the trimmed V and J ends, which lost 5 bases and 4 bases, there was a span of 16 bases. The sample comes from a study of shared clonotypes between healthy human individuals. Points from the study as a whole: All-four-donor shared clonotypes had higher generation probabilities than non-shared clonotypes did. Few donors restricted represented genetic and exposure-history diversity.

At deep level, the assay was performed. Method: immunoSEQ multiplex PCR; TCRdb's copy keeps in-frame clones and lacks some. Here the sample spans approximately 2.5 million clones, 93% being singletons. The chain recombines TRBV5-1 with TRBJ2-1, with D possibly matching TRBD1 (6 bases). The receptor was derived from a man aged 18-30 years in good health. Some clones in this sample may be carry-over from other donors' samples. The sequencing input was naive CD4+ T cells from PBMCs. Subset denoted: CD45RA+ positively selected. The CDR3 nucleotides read TGCGCCAGCAGTGACCCGGGACAAGGATACAATGAGCAGTTCTTC. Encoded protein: CASSDPGQGYNEQFF. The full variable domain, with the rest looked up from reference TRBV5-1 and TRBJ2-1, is KAGVTQTPRYLIKTRGQQVTLSCSPISGHRSVSWYQQTPGQGLQFLFEYFSETQRNKGNFPGRFSGRQFSNSRSEMNVSTLELGDSALYLCASSDPGQGYNEQFFGPGTRLTVL.